This is a list of T cell receptor beta chains from one sample in a study of blood T cell repertoires in COVID-19. Sequencing used immunoSEQ multiplex PCR; TCRdb keeps in-frame clones, though not all of them. The table includes some 400,000 clones, approximately 93% detected once. The sequenced sample was PBMCs or T cells enriched from blood (not recorded which). These receptors originate from a middle-aged woman who had been exposed to COVID-19. Each CDR3 is given with its conserved first and last residue. The D gene is left open where the match is weak. Clone size is stated in some rows and not others, as once, few, many or a class when expanded.

>TRBV7-3|TRBJ2-1|NA|TRBD2
CASSPRSGAGDNEQFF
TGTGCCAGCAGCCCGCGCTCGGGAGCGGGAGACAATGAGCAGTTCTTC
>TRBV6-5|TRBJ2-5|NA|NA
CASRIGLQETQYF
TGTGCCAGCAGGATTGGACTTCAAGAGACCCAGTACTTC
>TRBV5-5|TRBJ2-5|NA|TRBD2
CASSWQTSGAQETQYF
TGTGCCAGCAGCTGGCAGACTAGCGGGGCACAAGAGACCCAGTACTTC
>TRBV11-3|TRBJ2-1|NA|NA
CASSLGETARNEQFF
TGTGCCAGCAGCTTAGGCGAGACAGCTCGCAATGAGCAGTTCTTC
>TRBV5-1|TRBJ1-2|NA|TRBD1
CASSPTGGNYGYTF
TGCGCCAGCAGCCCGACAGGGGGCAACTATGGCTACACCTTC
>TRBV6-5|TRBJ2-3|NA|TRBD2
CASSFTSGGATETQYF
TGTGCCAGCAGTTTCACTAGCGGGGGGGCCACAGAAACGCAGTATTTT
>TRBV5-1|TRBJ1-2|NA|TRBD1
CASSPPDRGRGYTF
TGCGCCAGCAGCCCCCCCGACAGGGGAAGGGGCTACACCTTC
>TRBV19|TRBJ1-1|NA|TRBD1
CASRRQGMYTEAFF
TGTGCCAGTAGGCGACAGGGGATGTACACTGAAGCTTTCTTT
>TRBV12-3/TRBV12-4|TRBJ2-1|NA|NA
CASSLGQGPAQFF
TGTGCCAGCAGTTTAGGTCAGGGGCCAGCCCAGTTCTTC
>TRBV2|TRBJ2-7|NA|NA
CASRPPSRHYEQYF
TGTGCCAGCAGGCCCCCTAGCCGCCACTACGAGCAGTACTTC
>TRBV18|TRBJ1-5|NA|TRBD1
CASSQTGGNLQPQHF
TGTGCCAGCTCACAGACAGGGGGTAATCTCCAGCCCCAGCATTTT
>TRBV7-8|TRBJ1-5|NA|NA
CASSLAPTDSNQPQHF
TGTGCCAGCAGCTTAGCGCCGACAGATAGCAATCAGCCCCAGCATTTT
>TRBV20-1|TRBJ2-7|NA|TRBD2
CSASQLAGVYEQYF
TGCAGTGCTAGTCAACTAGCGGGAGTCTACGAGCAGTACTTC
>TRBV20-1|TRBJ1-1|NA|NA
CSGTSGEAFF
TGCAGTGGCACGAGCGGTGAAGCTTTCTTT
>TRBV6-1|TRBJ1-2|NA|NA
CASSGLGGGPIYGYTF
TGTGCCAGCAGTGGTTTAGGGGGGGGCCCGATCTATGGCTACACCTTC
>TRBV3-1/TRBV3-2|TRBJ1-2|NA|TRBD1
CASSHSGGESYTF
TGTGCCAGCAGCCATTCAGGGGGCGAAAGCTACACCTTC
>TRBV18|TRBJ1-2|once|TRBD1
CASSPPWQGGTNYGYTF
TGTGCCAGCTCACCACCGTGGCAGGGGGGAACTAACTATGGCTACACCTTC
>TRBV6-5|TRBJ1-6|NA|NA
CASRRTASNSPLHF
TGTGCCAGCAGAAGGACAGCTTCCAATTCACCCCTCCACTTT
>TRBV2|TRBJ2-1|NA|NA
CASLHPRYNEQFF
TGTGCCAGCCTCCACCCACGGTACAATGAGCAGTTCTTC
>TRBV2|TRBJ2-7|once|TRBD1
CASKNLILGQGATYEQYF
TGTGCCAGCAAGAATCTTATTTTGGGACAGGGGGCAACCTACGAGCAGTACTTC
>TRBV10-1|TRBJ2-7|NA|TRBD1
CASSEGTGVYEQYF
TGCGCCAGCAGTGAAGGGACAGGGGTTTACGAGCAGTACTTC
>TRBV7-8|TRBJ1-1|NA|NA
CASSFRRTPNTEAFF
TGTGCCAGCAGCTTCCGCCGGACACCAAACACTGAAGCTTTCTTT
>TRBV7-6|TRBJ2-2|NA|TRBD1
CASSFPTGGLGELFF
TGTGCCAGCAGCTTCCCCACAGGGGGCCTCGGGGAGCTGTTTTTT
>TRBV2|TRBJ1-6|NA|TRBD1
CASRETGKSYNSPLHF
TGTGCCAGCAGGGAGACAGGGAAATCCTATAATTCACCCCTCCACTTT
>TRBV5-1|TRBJ2-7|NA|TRBD1
CASSRQPGQAYEQYF
TGCGCCAGCAGCCGCCAACCGGGACAGGCTTACGAGCAGTACTTC
>TRBV13|TRBJ2-7|NA|TRBD2
CASSLGLAGGDEQYF
TGTGCCAGCAGCTTAGGGCTAGCGGGGGGCGACGAGCAGTACTTC
>TRBV7-9|TRBJ1-5|NA|NA
CASSLVSGMGNQPQHF
TGTGCCAGCAGCTTAGTGTCAGGGATGGGCAATCAGCCCCAGCATTTT
>TRBV9|TRBJ2-2|few|TRBD1
CASSLKDRVSAGELFF
TGTGCCAGCAGCCTGAAAGACAGGGTTTCGGCCGGGGAGCTGTTTTTT
>TRBV7-8|TRBJ2-7|NA|TRBD2
CASRSGLAGETYEQYF
TGTGCCAGCAGATCGGGACTAGCGGGAGAGACCTACGAGCAGTACTTC
>TRBV6-5|TRBJ1-2|NA|TRBD1
CASSHGQGNYGYTF
TGTGCCAGCAGCCATGGACAGGGGAACTATGGCTACACCTTC
>TRBV9|TRBJ1-1|once|TRBD1
CASSVGGTGVGAFF
TGTGCCAGCAGCGTAGGAGGGACAGGGGTAGGGGCTTTCTTT
>TRBV29-1|TRBJ1-4|few|NA
CSVSGHDHLTTNEKLFF
TGCAGCGTTTCGGGACACGACCACCTAACAACTAATGAAAAACTGTTTTTT
>TRBV24-1|TRBJ1-5|NA|NA
CATSVSGGRGNQPQHF
TGTGCCACCAGTGTGTCGGGGGGTCGGGGCAATCAGCCCCAGCATTTT
>TRBV6-6|TRBJ1-1|NA|TRBD1
CASSPSRGGGALEAFF
TGTGCCAGCAGCCCCTCCCGTGGAGGGGGCGCTTTGGAAGCTTTCTTT
>TRBV5-1|TRBJ1-1|NA|TRBD1
CASSLTGGTEAFF
TGCGCCAGCAGCCTGACAGGGGGCACTGAAGCTTTCTTT
>TRBV3-1/TRBV3-2|TRBJ2-2|few|NA
CASSQDLGGGELFF
TGTGCCAGCAGCCAAGATCTAGGCGGCGGGGAGCTGTTTTTT
>TRBV6-5|TRBJ2-7|once|TRBD1
CASSLRTGETYEQYF
TGTGCCAGCAGCCTCAGAACAGGGGAGACCTACGAGCAGTACTTC
>TRBV14|TRBJ2-2|NA|NA
CASSSRTGELFF
TGTGCCAGCAGCTCCCGTACCGGGGAGCTGTTTTTT
>TRBV1|TRBJ1-1|few|NA
CTSSQDRAGGKDTEAFF
TGCACCAGCAGCCAAGATCGAGCAGGGGGCAAGGACACTGAAGCTTTCTTT
>TRBV18|TRBJ2-7|NA|NA
CASSPLGLLGRSYEQYF
TGTGCCAGCTCACCACTGGGACTCCTCGGAAGGTCCTACGAGCAGTACTTC
>TRBV18|TRBJ1-1|NA|NA
CASSPPQGRDTEAFF
TGTGCCAGCTCACCACCCCAGGGGCGGGACACTGAAGCTTTCTTT
>TRBV7-9|TRBJ1-2|NA|NA
CASSLGQGGGYTF
TGTGCCAGCAGCTTAGGGCAGGGTGGCGGCTACACCTTC
>TRBV7-9|TRBJ1-1|NA|NA
CASSPGVVETEAFF
TGTGCCAGCAGCCCCGGGGTGGTTGAGACTGAAGCTTTCTTT
>TRBV7-9|TRBJ1-1|NA|TRBD1
CASSLLPGQGGTEAFF
TGTGCCAGCAGCTTACTACCGGGACAGGGAGGCACTGAAGCTTTCTTT
>TRBV21-1|TRBJ1-2|NA|NA
CASTIQEFIYGYTF
TGTGCCAGCACCATTCAAGAGTTTATCTATGGCTACACCTTC
>TRBV10-3|TRBJ1-2|once|TRBD1
CAISSGGTGAQRGYTF
TGTGCCATCAGTTCCGGGGGGACAGGGGCCCAACGTGGCTACACCTTC